These T cell receptor beta chains were read from a single sample in a study of T cell clonotyping in hematopoietic cell transplantation. Libraries were prepared by immunoSEQ multiplex PCR; TCRdb keeps only in-frame clonotypes and omits some of them. The sample lists 9,500 to 11,000 clones, roughly 89% occurring once. The sequences come from PBMCs, collected 180 days after allogeneic stem cell transplant. Receptor source: a male patient in his sixties who had an allogeneic stem cell transplant from an unrelated donor, so the T cells may come from the graft donor. Some clones in this sample may be carry-over from other donors' samples. CDR3s include the opening cysteine and the closing phenylalanine or tryptophan. Each record gives: clone size, J gene, D gene, V gene, CDR3 DNA, CDR3 protein. The D gene is left open where the match is weak. For some rows the clone size is stated as once, few or many, or as a class when expanded; others skip it.

clone size: NA
J gene: TRBJ1-2
D gene: TRBD1
V gene: TRBV5-6
CDR3 DNA: TGTGCCAGCCGCCCCACGCACAGGGGAAACTATGGCTACACCTTC
CDR3 protein: CASRPTHRGNYGYTF

clone size: NA
J gene: TRBJ1-2
D gene: TRBD1
V gene: TRBV6-1
CDR3 DNA: TGTGCCAGCGGACAGGGGGCTAACTATGGCTACACCTTC
CDR3 protein: CASGQGANYGYTF

clone size: NA
J gene: TRBJ2-7
D gene: NA
V gene: TRBV5-4
CDR3 DNA: TGTGCCAGCGGCATTAGCGACTCCTACGAGCAGTACTTC
CDR3 protein: CASGISDSYEQYF

clone size: once
J gene: TRBJ1-5
D gene: NA
V gene: TRBV10-3
CDR3 DNA: TGTGCCATCAGTGAGTCGAAGGGAAGCAATCAGCCCCAGCATTTT
CDR3 protein: CAISESKGSNQPQHF

clone size: NA
J gene: TRBJ2-2
D gene: NA
V gene: TRBV29-1
CDR3 DNA: TGCAGCGCGGTTATAAGCGGGTCTGCCACCGGGGAGCTGTTTTTT
CDR3 protein: CSAVISGSATGELFF

clone size: NA
J gene: TRBJ1-5
D gene: NA
V gene: TRBV7-2
CDR3 DNA: TGTGCCAGCAGCCTCCGCCCTAGCAATCAGCCCCAGCATTTT
CDR3 protein: CASSLRPSNQPQHF

clone size: once
J gene: TRBJ2-5
D gene: TRBD2
V gene: TRBV2
CDR3 DNA: TGTGCCAGCAGACGGACTAGCGGGGGGCAAGAGACCCAGTACTTC
CDR3 protein: CASRRTSGGQETQYF

clone size: NA
J gene: TRBJ2-2
D gene: NA
V gene: TRBV4-3
CDR3 DNA: TGCGCCAGCAGCCAAGACGGGGGGCGGGTCACCGGGGAGCTGTTTTTT
CDR3 protein: CASSQDGGRVTGELFF

clone size: NA
J gene: TRBJ2-7
D gene: NA
V gene: TRBV7-8
CDR3 DNA: TGTGCCAGCAGCTTAGGCGGACAGCCATCCTACGAGCAGTACTTC
CDR3 protein: CASSLGGQPSYEQYF

clone size: NA
J gene: TRBJ2-3
D gene: NA
V gene: TRBV5-6
CDR3 DNA: TGTGCCAGCAAAGGGTGGGGAGCGCTCACAGATACGCAGTATTTT
CDR3 protein: CASKGWGALTDTQYF